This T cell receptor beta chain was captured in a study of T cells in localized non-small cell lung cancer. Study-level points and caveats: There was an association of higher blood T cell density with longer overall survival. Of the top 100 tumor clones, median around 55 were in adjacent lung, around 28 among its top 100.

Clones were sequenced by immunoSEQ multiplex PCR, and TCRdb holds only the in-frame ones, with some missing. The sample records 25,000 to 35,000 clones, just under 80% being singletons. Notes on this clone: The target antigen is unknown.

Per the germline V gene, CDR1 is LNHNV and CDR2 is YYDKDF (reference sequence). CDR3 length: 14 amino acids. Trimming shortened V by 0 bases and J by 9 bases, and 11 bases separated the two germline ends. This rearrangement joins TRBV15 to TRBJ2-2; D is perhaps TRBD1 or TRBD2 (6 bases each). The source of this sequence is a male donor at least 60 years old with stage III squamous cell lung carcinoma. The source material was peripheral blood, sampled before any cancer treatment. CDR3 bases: TGTGCCACCAGCAGAGATAGGGGGGCGTGGGAGCTGTTTTTT. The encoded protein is CATSRDRGAWELFF.